This T cell receptor beta chain was found in a study of shared clonotypes between healthy human individuals. General study findings and limits: The study sampled only blood, and tissue repertoires likely differ. Naive CD4 clonotypes overlapped across a handful of donors at roughly 5%. Naive subsets, compared against memory subsets, generally had larger estimated richness values. It was expected that sequencing depth would affect clonotype sharing among donors.

Only one count was recorded for this clone. The antigen remains undetermined. Only in-frame clones appear in the TCRdb table, and some are missing; sequencing was by immunoSEQ multiplex PCR. The sample has about 2.2 million clones; 90% to 95% are singletons. Naive CD8 isolation took CD45RO-negative cells positively selected for CCR7 and excluded terminally differentiated effector memory CD45RA+ cells. J lost 2 bases, V lost 1 base, and 5 bases had no gene match. The germline V gene encodes CDR1 SGHNT and CDR2 YYREEE (reference sequence). The CDR3 has 15 residues. The TCR was taken from a man between 18 and 35 years old in good health. Some clones in this sample may be carry-over from other donors' samples. The chain uses TRBV5-4 and TRBJ1-2; 7 bases align to TRBD1. Source material: naive CD8+ T cells from PBMCs. The chain's CDR3 is CASSLQGGRNYGYTF. CDR3 nucleotide sequence: TGTGCCAGCAGCTTGCAGGGGGGAAGGAACTATGGCTACACCTTC.